This is a list of T cell receptor beta chains from one sample in a study of T-cell memory formation after mild COVID-19. Each CDR3 protein is one row after TCRdb ran MiXCR on the 5' RACE reads. The sample gives over 350,000 distinct CDR3 sequences, roughly 15% of which show up once; 20% to 25% is in the top ten. Material for sequencing was PBMCs or a T cell subset sorted from them (not recorded which). These TCRs come from a man between 18 and 29 years old who had mild COVID-19 (a few samples of this study predate the infection). Cell type and time point are not known. Each CDR3 is given without its conserved first and last residue.

TRBJ1-1 TRBV7-8 ASSSRRREMNTEAF
TRBJ2-2 TRBV29-1 SVITPNTGELF
TRBJ1-3 TRBV7-2 ASSLAGGDSSGNTIY
TRBJ2-2 TRBV6-5 ASSYSTGAGELF
TRBJ2-5 TRBV7-9 ASSLAVRETQY
TRBJ2-4 TRBV6-8 ASSGRGAKNIQY
TRBJ1-6 TRBV19 ASSWTASSPLH
TRBJ2-1 TRBV6-5 ASSSGAGLSYNEQF
TRBJ2-1 TRBV5-1 ASSPTMTASSYNEQF
TRBJ1-1 TRBV4-3 ASSTDGGDTEAF
TRBJ1-2 TRBV4-1 ASSQDLVRSYGYT
TRBJ2-3 TRBV4-3 ASSRRLAGYTDTQY
TRBJ1-5 TRBV7-3 ASSLTDGSQPQH
TRBJ1-5 TRBV7-2 ASSFGGRGISPQH
TRBJ1-2 TRBV9 ASSARDRTYYGYT
TRBJ1-6 TRBV5-1 ASSLGQINSPLH
TRBJ2-2 TRBV15 ATSRVGDIANTGELF
TRBJ1-6 TRBV10-3 AIGMDEGSPLH
TRBJ2-1 TRBV5-1 ASSFYGRDEQF
TRBJ1-1 TRBV6-5 ASSYSDRGSEAF
TRBJ2-7 TRBV19 ASSMISGQGHEQY
TRBJ2-3 TRBV5-4 ASSLGPTSTDTQY
TRBJ2-5 TRBV3-1 ASSQGSTGGWETQY
TRBJ1-3 TRBV2 ASSQIDRPVGNTIY
TRBJ1-2 TRBV4-2 ASSQVSGANYGYT
TRBJ2-1 TRBV6-5 ASSYQRGGEQF
TRBJ2-2 TRBV7-8 ASSPFRGGPGELF
TRBJ1-1 TRBV6-2/TRBV6-3 ASSYLTENTEAF
TRBJ2-7 TRBV7-2 ASSLASGGSFSYEQY
TRBJ2-7 TRBV20-1 SAREGLAGDYYEQY
TRBJ1-1 TRBV12-3/TRBV12-4 ASQQGADTEAF
TRBJ1-1 TRBV12-3/TRBV12-4 ASSQGIGTEAF
TRBJ2-5 TRBV5-1 ASSPQGLQETQY
TRBJ2-7 TRBV11-2 ASSLTVVYEQY
TRBJ2-7 TRBV11-2 ASSLNREGEVAYEQY
TRBJ2-2 TRBV7-6 ASSFSTGQGATGELF
TRBJ2-3 TRBV20-1 SARGPWRGSTDTQY
TRBJ2-5 TRBV6-5 ASSSVGGGQETQY
TRBJ1-2 TRBV6-1 ASSAREYGYT
TRBJ2-5 TRBV18 ASSPTGFRETQY
TRBJ2-7 TRBV23-1 ASSPTSEGREYEQY
TRBJ2-7 TRBV4-2 ASSHFPEVDEQY
TRBJ2-7 TRBV12-3/TRBV12-4 ASSPHREQY
TRBJ2-1 TRBV20-1 SATPQDRVDPYNEQF
TRBJ2-5 TRBV7-9 ASSPRGGEFETQY
TRBJ2-5 TRBV7-3 ASSLGGRSVQETQY
TRBJ2-3 TRBV20-1 SARMQGRDTQY
TRBJ2-5 TRBV7-3 ASSLLGLDGETQY
TRBJ1-1 TRBV7-2 ASSRNTEAF
TRBJ1-2 TRBV5-6 ASSPAGQNYGYT
TRBJ2-2 TRBV7-9 ASSATGAGELF
TRBJ1-1 TRBV5-1 ASSLSAGSNTEAF
TRBJ2-7 TRBV5-4 ASSPQDRREEQY
TRBJ2-2 TRBV10-3 AISESYPGQGASGELF